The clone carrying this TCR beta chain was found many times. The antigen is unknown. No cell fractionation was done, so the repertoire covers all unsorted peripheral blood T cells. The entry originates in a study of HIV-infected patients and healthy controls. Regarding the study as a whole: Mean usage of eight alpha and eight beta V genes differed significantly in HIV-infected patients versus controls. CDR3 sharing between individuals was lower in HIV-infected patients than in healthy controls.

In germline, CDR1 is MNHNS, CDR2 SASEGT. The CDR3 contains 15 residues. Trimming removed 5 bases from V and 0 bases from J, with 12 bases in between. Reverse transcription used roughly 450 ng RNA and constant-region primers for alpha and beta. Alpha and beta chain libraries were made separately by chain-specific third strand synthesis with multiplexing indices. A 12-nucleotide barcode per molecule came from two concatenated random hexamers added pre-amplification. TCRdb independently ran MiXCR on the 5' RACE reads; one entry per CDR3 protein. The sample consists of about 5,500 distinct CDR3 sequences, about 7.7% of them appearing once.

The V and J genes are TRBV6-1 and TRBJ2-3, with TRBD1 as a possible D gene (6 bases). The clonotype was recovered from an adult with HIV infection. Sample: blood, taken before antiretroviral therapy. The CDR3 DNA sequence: TGTGCCAGCAGTTGGACAGATTCTAGCACAGATACGCAGTATTTT. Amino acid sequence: CASSWTDSSTDTQYF.